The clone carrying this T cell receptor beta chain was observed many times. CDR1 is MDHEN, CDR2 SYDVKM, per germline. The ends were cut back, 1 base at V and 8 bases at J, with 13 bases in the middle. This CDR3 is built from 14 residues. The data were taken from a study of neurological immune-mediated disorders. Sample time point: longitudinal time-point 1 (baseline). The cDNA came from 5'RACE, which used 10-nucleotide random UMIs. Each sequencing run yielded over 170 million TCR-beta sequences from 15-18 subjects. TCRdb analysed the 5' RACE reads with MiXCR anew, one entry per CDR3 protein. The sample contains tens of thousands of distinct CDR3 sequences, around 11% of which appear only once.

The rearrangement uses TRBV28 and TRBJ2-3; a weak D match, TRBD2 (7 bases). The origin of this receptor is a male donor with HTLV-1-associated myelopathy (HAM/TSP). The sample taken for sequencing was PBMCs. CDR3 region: CASSLLGGAATQYF. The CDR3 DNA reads TGTGCCAGCAGTTTATTAGGGGGGGCGGCTACGCAGTATTTT. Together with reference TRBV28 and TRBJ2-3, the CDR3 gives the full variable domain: DVKVTQSSRYLVKRTGEKVFLECVQDMDHENMFWYRQDPGLGLRLIYFSYDVKMKEKGDIPEGYSVSREKKERFSLILESASTNQTSMYLCASSLLGGAATQYFGPGTRLTVL.